A single sample is the source of the 19 T cell receptor beta chains below, sequenced in a study of cytomegalovirus exposure and HLA in healthy donors. The PCR used 60 Vbeta and 13 Jbeta primers. Clones were sequenced by immunoSEQ multiplex PCR, and TCRdb holds only the in-frame ones, with some missing. The data show approximately 150,000 clones, 70% to 90% seen once. The sequenced sample was PBMCs. Source of these receptors: a woman aged 25-40 years in good health and CMV-seropositive.

The chain couples TRBV5-1 to TRBJ1-1, with a weak D call TRBD1 (6 bases). The CDR3 totals 15 residues. V was clipped by 2 bases and J by 3 bases, with 14 bases between them. The germline gives CDR1 SGHRS, CDR2 YFSETQ. Written as DNA, the CDR3 is TGCGCCAGCAGCTTTGGCGGTCAGGGGTACACTGAAGCTTTCTTT. Encoded protein: CASSFGGQGYTEAFF.

This sequence joins TRBV5-5 and TRBJ1-5; D perhaps matches TRBD1 (6 bases). V shed 0 bases and J shed 5 bases, with 15 bases lying between them. The CDR3 covers 16 residues. The V gene's germline CDR1 is SGHKS and CDR2 YYEKEE (reference sequence). The CDR3 reads CASSLEAEAGDQPQHF. In DNA form, the CDR3 reads TGTGCCAGCAGCTTGGAGGCGGAGGCAGGGGATCAGCCCCAGCATTTT.

V is TRBV7-3 and J is TRBJ2-1; 7 positions agree with TRBD2. With V trimmed by 3 bases and J by 1 base, 9 bases remained unmatched. In germline, CDR1 is SGHTA, CDR2 FQGTGA. The CDR3 spans 17 residues. The CDR3 reads CASSFLALAESYNEQFF. For the CDR3, the DNA is TGTGCCAGCAGCTTCCTCGCCCTAGCGGAGTCCTACAATGAGCAGTTCTTC.

The rearrangement uses TRBV4-3 and TRBJ2-1; 8 bases map to TRBD1. V lost 4 bases, J lost 0 bases, and 5 bases stayed unmatched. CDR3 length: 16 residues. Germline values: CDR1 LGHNA, CDR2 YSLEER. The CDR3 reads CASSPRTGNSYNEQFF. The CDR3 DNA reads as TGCGCCAGCAGCCCAAGGACAGGGAACTCCTACAATGAGCAGTTCTTC.

This rearrangement joins TRBV9 to TRBJ2-2, with D perhaps TRBD2 (6 bases). Germline CDR1 and CDR2: SGDLS and YYNGEE. Trimming took off 0 bases at V and 5 bases at J, with 14 bases between the two ends. The CDR3 sequence is 16 residues long. The CDR3 sequence is CASSVGPGRRTGELFF. The DNA of the CDR3 is TGTGCCAGCAGCGTAGGGCCTGGGAGGCGTACCGGGGAGCTGTTTTTT. Full variable domain (remainder filled in from reference TRBV9 and TRBJ2-2): DSGVTQTPKHLITATGQRVTLRCSPRSGDLSVYWYQQSLDQGLQFLIQYYNGEERAKGNILERFSAQQFPDLHSELNLSSLELGDSALYFCASSVGPGRRTGELFFGEGSRLTVL.

This chain joins TRBV6-6 and TRBJ1-4; D may be TRBD1 (6 bases). Trimming left V 8 bases short and J 5 bases short, with 15 bases between. Looked up from germline, CDR1 is MNHNY and CDR2 is SVGAGI (reference sequence). The CDR3 spans 14 residues. Written as DNA, the CDR3 is TGTGCCAGCCAGGGGTCCCCTGGGAATGAAAAACTGTTTTTT. Translated, it gives CASQGSPGNEKLFF.

The sample holds one count of this clone. The gene calls are TRBV5-1 and TRBJ2-5, with TRBD2 matching 7 bases. The CDR3 spans 16 residues. V was pared by 0 bases and J by 5 bases, with 10 bases of the junction left unmatched. Germline V gene lookup returns CDR1 SGHRS and CDR2 YFSETQ. The CDR3 is CASSLVGGGSVETQYF. The DNA of the CDR3 is TGCGCCAGCAGCTTGGTCGGGGGAGGGAGTGTGGAGACCCAGTACTTC.

This chain uses TRBV28 with TRBJ1-6; TRBD1 might be the D (6 bases). V lost 5 bases to trimming and J lost 7 bases, with 18 bases between them. There are 16 residues in the CDR3. Per the germline V gene, CDR1 is MDHEN and CDR2 is SYDVKM. The CDR3 DNA reads TGTGCCAGCAGTAAGTTGGGAGAGGGGGACAATTCACCCCTCCACTTT. This translates into CASSKLGEGDNSPLHF.

About this clone: A junction boundary mismatches the germline segment, possibly from a read error. The CDR3 nucleotides are TGTTCCAGCAGCCCCAGGGACTTTCGGCGATCGGATGAGCAGTTCTTC. Its protein is CSSSPRDFRRSDEQFF. The chain has TRBV7-9 and TRBJ2-1; tentatively, D is TRBD2 (6 bases). Germline-derived CDR1 and CDR2 are SEHNR and FQNEAQ (reference sequence). The CDR3 has 16 residues.

This clone was observed a few times. This rearrangement joins TRBV6-1 to TRBJ2-7; maybe TRBD2 (6 bases). Trimming shortened V by 3 bases and J by 4 bases, and 10 bases separated the two germline ends. The germline V gene encodes CDR1 MNHNS and CDR2 SASEGT. This CDR3 has 13 amino acids. As DNA, the CDR3 is TGTGCCAGCAGTGAGGGGGGACCTTACGAGCAGTACTTC. It codes for CASSEGGPYEQYF.

This clone was counted only a few times. The rearrangement joins TRBV11-2 to TRBJ1-2, with D hard to call. Germline values: CDR1 SGHAT, CDR2 FQNNGV. The CDR3 totals 12 residues. V gave up 1 base and J gave up 7 bases, with 7 bases separating them. CDR3 bases: TGTGCCAGCAGCTTAGGGGCGAGTGGCTACACCTTC. Protein product: CASSLGASGYTF.

The V gene is TRBV7-2, the J gene TRBJ2-1, with 7 bases aligning to TRBD2. The CDR3 is 15 residues long. V shed 5 bases, J shed 4 bases, and the junction held 8 bases outside the gene matches. Germline values: CDR1 SGHTA, CDR2 FQGNSA. The CDR3 DNA sequence: TGTGCCAGCAGCCAGATGGGGGGGGGTTACAATGAGCAGTTCTTC. It translates to CASSQMGGGYNEQFF.

This rearrangement joins TRBV5-1 to TRBJ1-6; D may be TRBD1 (5 bases). Deletions cut 1 base from V and 10 bases from J, with 9 bases between. The CDR3 length is 13 residues. CDR1 and CDR2 (germline): SGHRS, YFSETQ. The CDR3 reads CASSLLAGSPLHF. The CDR3 DNA sequence: TGCGCCAGCAGCTTGTTGGCAGGGTCACCCCTCCACTTT.

The V call is TRBV9, the J call TRBJ2-1; the D gene is possibly TRBD2 (6 bases). In germline, CDR1 is SGDLS, CDR2 YYNGEE. V was cut by 7 bases and J by 12 bases, with 17 bases left in between. This CDR3 contains 12 residues. Written as DNA, the CDR3 is TGTGCCAGCCAGACCGCCGGGGGACGGCAGTTCTTC. It encodes CASQTAGGRQFF.

The chain links TRBV5-5 to TRBJ1-3; TRBD1 is a possible D gene (6 bases). From germline, CDR1 is SGHKS and CDR2 YYEKEE (reference sequence). The V end lost 2 bases, the J end lost 4 bases, and 13 bases lay between the germline ends. This CDR3 is built from 15 residues. The CDR3 here is CASSFFMDRGNTIYF. CDR3 in DNA: TGTGCCAGCAGCTTCTTCATGGACAGAGGAAACACCATATATTTT.

The rearrangement uses TRBV18 and TRBJ2-3; no firm D call. The germline gives CDR1 KGHSH, CDR2 LQKENI. The CDR3 extends over 14 amino acids. Between the trimmed V and J ends, which lost 0 bases and 7 bases, there was a span of 11 bases. CDR3 coding DNA: TGTGCCAGCTCACCACCGAACACCGCATATACGCAGTATTTT. Translated, it gives CASSPPNTAYTQYF.

This clone was picked up one time. J is TRBJ2-3 and V is TRBV4-2; 7 bases are a match to TRBD2. The length of the CDR3 is 17 residues. V lost 4 bases to trimming and J lost 2 bases; unmatched junction nucleotides: 12. Germline CDR1 is LGHNA and CDR2 is YNFKEQ. Written as DNA, the CDR3 is TGTGCCAGCAGCCTAAGGCCGGGACTACACAACACAGATACGCAGTATTTT. Residues: CASSLRPGLHNTDTQYF.

The chain employs TRBV19 and TRBJ1-4; TRBD1 agrees at 7 bases. Trimming at V came to 2 bases and at J to 3 bases, leaving 3 bases not matched to a gene. The CDR3 has 15 residues. The V gene's germline CDR1 is LNHDA and CDR2 SQIVND (reference sequence). The CDR3 is CASSIMTGPNEKLFF. In DNA form, the CDR3 reads TGTGCCAGTAGTATAATGACAGGGCCTAATGAAAAACTGTTTTTT.

The rearrangement joins TRBV29-1 to TRBJ2-7, with TRBD1 matching 7 bases. V lost 5 bases, J lost 5 bases, and 6 bases stayed unmatched. The CDR3 loop spans 12 amino acids. Germline CDR1 SQVTM, CDR2 ANQGSEA. The CDR3 region has the DNA TGCAGCGTTCGACAGGGCGTCCACGAGCAGTACTTC. This translates into CSVRQGVHEQYF.